These T cell receptor beta chains were read from a single sample in a study of T cells after yellow fever vaccination. TCRdb independently ran MiXCR on the 5' RACE reads; one entry per CDR3 protein. Among 500,000 to 650,000 distinct CDR3 sequences listed, 10% to 15% were seen once. The sample was PBMCs, taken on the day of the yellow fever booster vaccination. These TCRs come from a man between 25 and 39 years old who received the YFV17D yellow fever vaccine. Each CDR3 is given with its conserved first and last residue. Fields, in order: D gene, V gene, clone size, J gene, CDR3 protein, CDR3 DNA. A D gene is named only where the DNA matches it firmly. Clone size is stated in some rows and not others, as once, few, many or a class when expanded.

D: TRBD1
V: TRBV12-3/TRBV12-4
size: NA
J: TRBJ2-1
CDR3: CASSFGTGLYNEQFF
DNA: TGTGCCAGCAGCTTCGGGACAGGGCTTTACAATGAGCAGTTCTTC

D: NA
V: TRBV4-3
size: few
J: TRBJ2-3
CDR3: CASSPRDGVLTDTQYF
DNA: TGCGCCAGCAGCCCCCGGGACGGAGTCCTCACAGATACGCAGTATTTT

D: NA
V: TRBV19
size: NA
J: TRBJ2-2
CDR3: CASAPSGTGELFF
DNA: TGTGCCAGCGCACCCTCAGGGACCGGGGAGCTGTTTTTT

D: NA
V: TRBV7-2
size: few
J: TRBJ2-7
CDR3: CASSQSNSYEQYF
DNA: TGTGCCAGCAGCCAGTCCAATTCCTACGAGCAGTACTTC

D: NA
V: TRBV5-1
size: NA
J: TRBJ2-7
CDR3: CASSSNQGPYEQYF
DNA: TGCGCCAGCAGCTCTAACCAAGGCCCCTACGAGCAGTACTTC

D: TRBD2
V: TRBV10-3
size: NA
J: TRBJ2-1
CDR3: CAIRGLAGAGGNEQFF
DNA: TGTGCCATTCGCGGACTAGCGGGAGCGGGGGGGAATGAGCAGTTCTTC

D: TRBD2
V: TRBV7-2
size: NA
J: TRBJ2-2
CDR3: CASTVGLAGRYGELFF
DNA: TGTGCCAGCACCGTAGGGCTAGCGGGAAGGTACGGGGAGCTGTTTTTT

D: TRBD1
V: TRBV6-5
size: NA
J: TRBJ2-4
CDR3: CASSYSGQGRNIQYF
DNA: TGTGCCAGCAGTTACTCAGGACAGGGGAGGAACATTCAGTACTTC

D: NA
V: TRBV19
size: few
J: TRBJ2-7
CDR3: CASSMSGALEQYF
DNA: TGTGCCAGTAGTATGTCGGGGGCGCTTGAGCAGTACTTC

D: NA
V: TRBV5-4
size: few
J: TRBJ2-1
CDR3: CASSERHSYNEQFF
DNA: TGTGCCAGCAGCGAGAGGCATTCCTACAATGAGCAGTTCTTC

D: NA
V: TRBV6-2/TRBV6-3
size: NA
J: TRBJ2-7
CDR3: CASREQGYYEQYF
DNA: TGTGCCAGCAGGGAACAGGGATACTACGAGCAGTACTTC

D: NA
V: TRBV6-2/TRBV6-3
size: NA
J: TRBJ2-1
CDR3: CASSTLGPEQFF
DNA: TGTGCCAGCAGCACCCTGGGGCCGGAGCAGTTCTTC

D: TRBD2
V: TRBV7-8
size: NA
J: TRBJ2-6
CDR3: CASSLLADSGANVLTF
DNA: TGTGCCAGCAGCTTGCTAGCGGACTCTGGGGCCAACGTCCTGACTTTC

D: TRBD1
V: TRBV7-2
size: NA
J: TRBJ1-6
CDR3: CASSLQTGDNSPLHF
DNA: TGTGCCAGCAGCCTTCAGACAGGGGATAATTCACCCCTCCACTTT

D: TRBD1
V: TRBV28
size: NA
J: TRBJ1-3
CDR3: CASSLYYRGGNTIYF
DNA: TGTGCCAGCAGTTTATACTACAGGGGGGGAAACACCATATATTTT

D: NA
V: TRBV6-6
size: NA
J: TRBJ2-3
CDR3: CASTTSTDTQYF
DNA: TGTGCCAGCACCACTAGCACAGATACGCAGTATTTT

D: NA
V: TRBV7-9
size: many
J: TRBJ2-2
CDR3: CASSFDERSGELFF
DNA: TGTGCCAGCAGCTTCGACGAACGTAGCGGGGAGCTGTTTTTT

D: TRBD2
V: TRBV11-1
size: NA
J: TRBJ2-6
CDR3: CASSFGLAATSGANVLTF
DNA: TGTGCCAGCAGCTTCGGACTAGCGGCAACCTCTGGGGCCAACGTCCTGACTTTC

D: TRBD2
V: TRBV3-1
size: many
J: TRBJ2-1
CDR3: CASSQGLAGEGQFF
DNA: TGTGCCAGCAGCCAAGGACTAGCGGGGGAGGGGCAGTTCTTC

D: TRBD2
V: TRBV20-1
size: once
J: TRBJ2-3
CDR3: CSATRTSGRPGGDTQYF
DNA: TGCAGTGCTACCAGGACTAGCGGGAGGCCGGGGGGGGATACGCAGTATTTT

D: NA
V: TRBV15
size: few
J: TRBJ2-1
CDR3: CATSRDRASTYNEQFF
DNA: TGTGCCACCAGCAGAGATCGGGCTAGCACCTACAATGAGCAGTTCTTC

D: TRBD2
V: TRBV6-5
size: NA
J: TRBJ2-7
CDR3: CASSSSGTPYEQYF
DNA: TGTGCCAGCAGTTCTAGCGGGACCCCCTACGAGCAGTACTTC

D: TRBD1
V: TRBV4-3
size: many
J: TRBJ2-1
CDR3: CASSQVGQKYNEQFF
DNA: TGCGCCAGCAGCCAAGTGGGACAGAAATACAATGAGCAGTTCTTC

D: TRBD1
V: TRBV5-1
size: few
J: TRBJ2-1
CDR3: CASSPYTGGSGYNEQFF
DNA: TGCGCCAGCAGCCCTTATACAGGGGGCTCCGGGTACAATGAGCAGTTCTTC

D: TRBD2
V: TRBV7-2
size: NA
J: TRBJ2-5
CDR3: CASRGTSGTPETQYF
DNA: TGTGCCAGCAGGGGGACTAGCGGGACCCCTGAGACCCAGTACTTC

D: TRBD1
V: TRBV20-1
size: NA
J: TRBJ2-5
CDR3: CSPTRQGGETQYF
DNA: TGCAGTCCAACCCGACAGGGCGGGGAGACCCAGTACTTC

D: TRBD1
V: TRBV7-9
size: NA
J: TRBJ2-1
CDR3: CASSPTGGSNEQFF
DNA: TGTGCCAGCAGCCCGACAGGGGGGTCCAATGAGCAGTTCTTC

D: NA
V: TRBV28
size: NA
J: TRBJ2-7
CDR3: CASSPYPVTYEQYF
DNA: TGTGCCAGCAGTCCCTATCCTGTAACCTACGAGCAGTACTTC

D: NA
V: TRBV24-1
size: NA
J: TRBJ2-5
CDR3: CATSSDETQYF
DNA: TGTGCCACCAGTTCCGATGAGACCCAGTACTTC

D: TRBD2
V: TRBV20-1
size: NA
J: TRBJ2-1
CDR3: CSARVASGSRSYNEQFF
DNA: TGCAGTGCTAGAGTCGCTAGCGGGAGCAGGTCCTACAATGAGCAGTTCTTC

D: TRBD2
V: TRBV20-1
size: few
J: TRBJ2-1
CDR3: CSARVSGTSGRHEQFF
DNA: TGCAGTGCTAGAGTTTCTGGGACTAGCGGGAGACATGAGCAGTTCTTC

D: NA
V: TRBV7-2
size: NA
J: TRBJ2-1
CDR3: CASSLAAVYEQFF
DNA: TGTGCCAGCAGCTTAGCCGCGGTTTATGAGCAGTTCTTC

D: NA
V: TRBV9
size: few
J: TRBJ1-6
CDR3: CASSVAGNSPLHF
DNA: TGTGCCAGCAGCGTCGCCGGGAATTCACCCCTCCACTTT

D: TRBD2
V: TRBV12-3/TRBV12-4
size: NA
J: TRBJ2-1
CDR3: CASRLNLAGLYNEQFF
DNA: TGTGCCAGCAGGCTAAACCTAGCGGGTCTATACAATGAGCAGTTCTTC

D: NA
V: TRBV30
size: few
J: TRBJ2-7
CDR3: CAWSDRQLYEQYF
DNA: TGTGCCTGGAGTGACAGGCAGCTTTACGAGCAGTACTTC

D: TRBD2
V: TRBV20-1
size: many
J: TRBJ2-7
CDR3: CSARGLSGSYEQYF
DNA: TGCAGTGCTAGAGGGTTGAGCGGGAGCTACGAGCAGTACTTC

D: TRBD1
V: TRBV5-1
size: NA
J: TRBJ2-7
CDR3: CASSLRTGGAEQYF
DNA: TGCGCCAGCAGCCTAAGGACAGGGGGTGCCGAGCAGTACTTC

D: NA
V: TRBV12-3/TRBV12-4
size: few
J: TRBJ1-4
CDR3: CASSLALSEKLFF
DNA: TGTGCCAGCAGTTTAGCGCTAAGCGAAAAACTGTTTTTT

D: NA
V: TRBV6-2/TRBV6-3
size: few
J: TRBJ2-1
CDR3: CASSYSLGEAPAGDEQFF
DNA: TGTGCCAGCAGTTACTCTCTGGGCGAAGCCCCCGCTGGGGATGAGCAGTTCTTC

D: TRBD2
V: TRBV4-3
size: few
J: TRBJ2-7
CDR3: CASSLASGNYEQYF
DNA: TGCGCCAGCAGCTTAGCTAGCGGGAACTACGAGCAGTACTTC

D: NA
V: TRBV12-3/TRBV12-4
size: many
J: TRBJ1-2
CDR3: CASSLEGIGDGYTF
DNA: TGTGCCAGCAGTTTAGAGGGGATAGGGGATGGCTACACCTTC

D: TRBD1
V: TRBV12-5
size: few
J: TRBJ2-3
CDR3: CASGLPDRGSQYF
DNA: TGTGCTAGTGGTTTGCCAGACAGGGGGTCGCAGTATTTT

D: NA
V: TRBV5-1
size: NA
J: TRBJ1-6
CDR3: CASSPRGSYNSPLHF
DNA: TGCGCCAGCAGCCCGCGTGGATCCTATAATTCACCCCTCCACTTT

D: TRBD1
V: TRBV7-9
size: NA
J: TRBJ2-1
CDR3: CASSPGQHTQDNEQFF
DNA: TGTGCCAGCAGCCCGGGACAGCACACACAGGACAATGAGCAGTTCTTC

D: TRBD1
V: TRBV20-1
size: NA
J: TRBJ2-7
CDR3: CSARGRIGTGFPDEQYF
DNA: TGCAGTGCTAGAGGTAGAATCGGGACAGGGTTCCCTGACGAGCAGTACTTC

D: TRBD2
V: TRBV20-1
size: NA
J: TRBJ2-5
CDR3: CSAASGTQETQYF
DNA: TGCAGTGCGGCTAGCGGGACACAAGAGACCCAGTACTTC

D: NA
V: TRBV5-1
size: few
J: TRBJ2-1
CDR3: CASSPLLGIEQFF
DNA: TGCGCCAGCAGCCCTCTGCTGGGGATTGAGCAGTTCTTC

D: NA
V: TRBV28
size: NA
J: TRBJ2-5
CDR3: CASSPRDGQETQYF
DNA: TGTGCCAGCAGTCCGAGGGACGGACAAGAGACCCAGTACTTC

D: NA
V: TRBV7-9
size: NA
J: TRBJ2-1
CDR3: CAGAQGWQFF
DNA: TGTGCCGGCGCTCAAGGATGGCAGTTCTTC